The T cell receptor beta chain described here comes from a study of graft-versus-host responses after intestinal transplantation (dated by TCRdb to about 2021). Context from the whole study: The transplants that recipients got were multivisceral, liver-intestinal, or isolated intestinal. Anti-thymocyte globulin induction was given to all recipients, followed by maintenance tacrolimus and steroids for 3 to 4 years. After intestinal transplantation, graft-versus-host and host-versus-graft alloreactive T cell clones in the graft, circulation and bone marrow were tracked using bulk TCR-beta CDR3 sequencing. To identify alloreactive clones, pre-transplant mixed lymphocyte reaction products were sequenced and then compared with unstimulated pre-transplant donor and recipient T cells. The cohort enrolled 20 to 30 intestinal transplant recipients, one of whom was a retransplant, and a few patients without pretransplant specimens were excluded. A peak of at least 4% donor T cells among recipient peripheral blood mononuclear cells was the definition used for donor T cell macrochimerism. Samples from a few later patients were sequenced in-house on an Illumina MiSeq with MiXCR processing rather than by the commercial service. General study outcomes and caveats: Peak levels of circulating GvH clones were associated with declines in HvG clones early after transplant. The conclusions were limited by the relatively low number and heterogeneity of the intestinal transplant patients. High GvH to HvG T cell clonal ratios were observed in the allografts of patients with donor T cell macrochimerism. GvH clones were detected in recipient bone marrow, and some appeared earlier in ileal mucosa or blood, consistent with an intestinal mucosal origin.

The meaning of the sample's time point label: cells obtained before transplantation from donor or recipient. CD3+CD4+ and CD3+CD8+ populations were FACS-sorted from unstimulated pre-transplant donor and recipient cells taken from spleen or lymph nodes. Libraries were constructed by the immunoSEQ multiplex PCR assay. For most patients, genomic DNA was isolated with the Qiagen DNeasy Blood and Tissue Kit and sent frozen to Adaptive Biotechnologies for TCR sequencing. For most patients, genomic DNA was subjected to high-throughput TCR-beta CDR3 sequencing by Adaptive Biotechnologies. Per the source publication's procedure: Adaptive's ImmunoSEQ software was the source of the TCR sequencing data for over 15 patients, while a few other patients were processed with MiXCR and VDJtools. To correct CD4 versus CD8 sorting errors, any sequence found in both subsets at a frequency ratio below 5:1 was removed. CDR3 nucleotide sequences shared by donor and recipient were removed because the origin of these sequences could not be assigned. At least 2-fold expansion over unstimulated cells and a minimum CFSE-low frequency of 0.002% (template counts) or 0.001% (read counts) were required for clones to be classified as alloreactive. Mappable clones were those detected in sequenced pre-transplant spleen, lymph node, or MLR CFSE-low populations of the donor or recipient. Cumulative frequency of alloreactive clones was calculated as a percentage of all sequences weighted by copy number. Imported from immuneACCESS, the table was reduced by TCRdb to in-frame sequences with V and J called. These copies leave out some clones; in studies compared against another copy, an unresolved V gene accounts for under half, and the cause of the remainder is not known. V and J calls and clone size follow that table, whereas D and trimming were derived from the DNA. For this sample the table gives about 86,000 clones, of which about nine tenths were detected only once. The ten largest clonotypes hold more than 0.25% of the sample.

The CDR3 holds 16 amino acids from the cysteine to the phenylalanine. The sequence is cut down to CDR3 DNA, 48 bases in frame from base 1. CDR1 and CDR2 are drawn from the germline V gene: SGDLS, YYNGEE. V trim: 3 bases; J trim: 5 bases; unmatched bases: 9. Regarding this clone: The specificity of this receptor is unknown. The input lacks base qualities; no much larger clone sits a single base away.

Sequences were derived from unstimulated CD4+ T cells sorted from spleen or lymph node cells, sampled before transplant. This chain joins TRBV9 to TRBJ2-5, with 11 bases aligning to TRBD2. This TCR was recovered from a human donor who was the organ donor for an intestinal transplant. The CDR3 corresponds to CASSENSGRAGETQYF. In nucleotides, the sequence is TGTGCCAGCAGCGAGAATAGCGGGAGGGCGGGGGAGACCCAGTACTTC.